The T cell receptor (beta chain) under discussion was sequenced for a study of cytomegalovirus exposure and HLA in healthy donors. Study-level information: Samples from HLA-typed donors yielded around 85 million unique TCRs in an early data release.

Losses at the gene ends were 4 bases for V and 6 bases for J; bases not matched to a gene: 11. The CDR3 is 16 amino acids. Germline values: CDR1 SGHTS, CDR2 YDEGEE. Though probably carrying unrecorded immune exposures, donors were nominally healthy at sampling. PCR amplification relied on 60 Vbeta primers (plus 13 Jbeta primers). Profiling relied on immunoSEQ multiplex PCR, and the TCRdb table lists in-frame clones only, not all of them. This repertoire shows some 120,000 clones, approximately 61% found once; its top ten account for about 1.5%. This clone appeared a few times. Its antigen is not identified. General observations from the study: TCR beta V segments were, for the most part, productive about 87% or about 30% of the time in an earlier analysis. Owing to their indistinguishability, certain V segments, notably TRBV6-2 and TRBV6-3, were excluded.

Sequencing was performed on PBMCs. This TCR was sampled from a man younger than 45 in good health and CMV-seropositive. The chain has TRBV5-8 and TRBJ2-1, with 9 bases fitting TRBD2. The CDR3 loop reads CASSRAIVAGANEQFF. The CDR3, as DNA: TGTGCCAGCAGCCGGGCCATTGTAGCGGGAGCCAATGAGCAGTTCTTC.